The T cell receptor (beta chain) under discussion was sequenced for a study of shared clonotypes between healthy human individuals. The table came from immunoSEQ multiplex PCR; TCRdb's copy has only in-frame clones and leaves some out. The sample lists approximately 2,300,000 clones; around 92% were seen once. CDR3 size: 12 residues. V was pared by 2 bases and J by 5 bases, with 4 bases between. Germline assignment: CDR1 SEHNR and CDR2 FQNEAQ (reference sequence). J is TRBJ1-5 and V is TRBV7-9; D uncertain. Sequencing was performed on naive CD4+ T cells from PBMCs. Subset given: CD45RA+ positively selected. The TCR sequence derives from a man between 18 and 35 years old in good health. Some clones in this sample may be carry-over from other donors' samples. This CDR3 is CASSLTDQPQHF. In DNA, the CDR3 is TGTGCCAGCAGCTTAACAGATCAGCCCCAGCATTTT. The entire variable domain, with the rest obtained from reference TRBV7-9 and TRBJ1-5, is as follows: DTGVSQNPRHKITKRGQNVTFRCDPISEHNRLYWYRQTLGQGPEFLTYFQNEAQLEKSRLLSDRFSAERPKGSFSTLEIQRTEQGDSAMYLCASSLTDQPQHFGDGTRLSIL.